This TCR beta chain was profiled in a study of cytomegalovirus exposure and HLA in healthy donors. Findings and caveats of the study: For most TCR sequences rarity was the rule, although some public TCRs occurred in many donors. Common viral pathogens (according to a later analysis) appeared linked to several of the most significant clusters. With later analysis, a missense DCLRE1C variant became linked to TCR beta V- and J-gene trimming.

The CDR3 is 15 amino acids. Germline-derived CDR1 and CDR2 are SGHRS and YFSETQ. The primer mix had 60 Vbeta and 13 Jbeta primers. Study processing details: Later, an analysis found around 80 million unique TCR beta chains, and some 10 million of these were shared. Only in-frame clones appear in the TCRdb table, and some are missing; sequencing was by immunoSEQ multiplex PCR. V and J calls and clone size come straight from that table; D and trimming were deduced from the DNA. In the table there are 65,000 to 90,000 clones, less than 80% of which are singletons. Note on this clone: The antigen is undetermined.

J is TRBJ2-5 and V is TRBV5-1; 9 bases fit TRBD2. The end of the DNA fits TRBJ2-7 better, so the J call may be wrong. The specimen sequenced was PBMCs. The sequence derives from a man aged 30 to 39 in good health and CMV-seronegative. The CDR3 coding sequence is TGCGCCAGCAGCTTGTCGCTAGCGGGGCCGTACGAGCAGTACTTC. Encoded protein: CASSLSLAGPYEQYF.